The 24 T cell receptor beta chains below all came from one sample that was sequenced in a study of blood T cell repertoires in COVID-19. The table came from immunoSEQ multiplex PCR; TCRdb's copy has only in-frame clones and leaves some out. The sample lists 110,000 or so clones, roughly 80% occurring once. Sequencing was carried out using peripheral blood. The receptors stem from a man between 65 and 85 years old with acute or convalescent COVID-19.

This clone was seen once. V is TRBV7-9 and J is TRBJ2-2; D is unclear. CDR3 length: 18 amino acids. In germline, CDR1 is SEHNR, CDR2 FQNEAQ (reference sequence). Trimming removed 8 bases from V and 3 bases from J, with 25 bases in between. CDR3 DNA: TGTGCCAGCCTTTCTTCTTTACAGTGGGTCCTTTACACCGGGGAGCTGTTTTTT. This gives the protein CASLSSLQWVLYTGELFF.

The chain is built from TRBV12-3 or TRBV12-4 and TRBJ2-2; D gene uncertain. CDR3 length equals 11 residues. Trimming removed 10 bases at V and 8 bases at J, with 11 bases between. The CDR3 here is CATRLQGELFF. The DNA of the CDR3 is TGTGCCACCAGGTTACAGGGGGAGCTGTTTTTT.

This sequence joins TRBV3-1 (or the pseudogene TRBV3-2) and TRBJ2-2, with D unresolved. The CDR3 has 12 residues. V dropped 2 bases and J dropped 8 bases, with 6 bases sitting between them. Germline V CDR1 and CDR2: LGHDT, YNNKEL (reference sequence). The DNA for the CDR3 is TGTGCCAGCAGCCAAATTGAGGGGGAGCTGTTTTTT. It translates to CASSQIEGELFF.

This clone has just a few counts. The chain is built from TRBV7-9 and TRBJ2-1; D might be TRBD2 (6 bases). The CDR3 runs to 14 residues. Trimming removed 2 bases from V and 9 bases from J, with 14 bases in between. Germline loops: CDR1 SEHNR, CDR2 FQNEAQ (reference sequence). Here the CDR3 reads CASSLTTRPSEQFF. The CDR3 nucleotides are TGTGCCAGCAGCTTAACGACTAGACCTAGTGAGCAGTTCTTC.

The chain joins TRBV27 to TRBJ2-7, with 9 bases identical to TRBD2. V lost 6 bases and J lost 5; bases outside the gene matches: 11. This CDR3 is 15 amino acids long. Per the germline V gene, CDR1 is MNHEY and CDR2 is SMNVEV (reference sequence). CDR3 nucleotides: TGTGCCAGCAGCTGGGGGATAGCGGGAGTGAACGAGCAGTACTTC. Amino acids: CASSWGIAGVNEQYF.

The CDR3 reads CASGGGSSFAYNEQFF. The CDR3 coding sequence is TGTGCCAGCGGAGGCGGGTCCTCTTTTGCCTACAATGAGCAGTTCTTC. The gene calls are TRBV9 and TRBJ2-1; weak D call: TRBD2 (5 bases). CDR1 and CDR2 (germline): SGDLS, YYNGEE. CDR3 size: 16 residues. The V end was cut by 7 bases, the J end by 2 bases, with 19 bases between.

DNA for the CDR3: TGCGCCAGCAGCCTCCAAAGTAGCGGGGTGTACAATGAGCAGTTCTTC. This gives the protein CASSLQSSGVYNEQFF. The rearrangement uses TRBV5-1 and TRBJ2-1; 8 bases are a match to TRBD2. CDR1 is SGHRS, CDR2 YFSETQ, per germline. This CDR3 is built from 16 residues. V lost 4 bases and J lost 4; bases outside the gene matches: 10.

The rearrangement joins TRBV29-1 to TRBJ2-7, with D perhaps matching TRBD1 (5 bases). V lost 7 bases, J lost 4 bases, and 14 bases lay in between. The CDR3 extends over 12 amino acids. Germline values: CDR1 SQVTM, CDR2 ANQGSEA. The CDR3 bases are TGCAGCGCGACGGACACAATTTACGAGCAGTACTTC. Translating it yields CSATDTIYEQYF.

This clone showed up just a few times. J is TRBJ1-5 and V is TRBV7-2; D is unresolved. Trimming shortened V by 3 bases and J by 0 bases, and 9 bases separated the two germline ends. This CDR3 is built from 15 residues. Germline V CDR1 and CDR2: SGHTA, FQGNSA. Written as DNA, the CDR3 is TGTGCCAGCAGCTTGTTTAGTGATAGCAATCAGCCCCAGCATTTT. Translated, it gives CASSLFSDSNQPQHF.

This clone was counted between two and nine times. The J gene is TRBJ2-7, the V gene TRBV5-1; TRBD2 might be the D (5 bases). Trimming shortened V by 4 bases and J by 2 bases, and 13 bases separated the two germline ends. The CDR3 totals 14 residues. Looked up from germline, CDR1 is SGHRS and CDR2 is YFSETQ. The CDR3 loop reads CASSIAGGTYEQYF. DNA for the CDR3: TGCGCCAGCAGCATTGCGGGCGGAACCTACGAGCAGTACTTC.

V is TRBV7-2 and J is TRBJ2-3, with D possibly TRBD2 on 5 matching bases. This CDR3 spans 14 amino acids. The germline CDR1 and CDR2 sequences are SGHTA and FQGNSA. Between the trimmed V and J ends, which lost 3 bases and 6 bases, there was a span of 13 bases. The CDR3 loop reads CASSFGLSQDTQYF. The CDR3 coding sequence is TGTGCCAGCAGCTTTGGACTCTCGCAGGATACGCAGTATTTT.

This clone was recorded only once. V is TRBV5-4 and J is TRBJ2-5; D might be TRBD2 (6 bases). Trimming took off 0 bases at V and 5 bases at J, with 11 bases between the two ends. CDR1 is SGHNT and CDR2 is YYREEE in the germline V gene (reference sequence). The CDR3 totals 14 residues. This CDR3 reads CASSLASGGETQYF. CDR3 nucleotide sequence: TGTGCCAGCAGCTTGGCCTCCGGGGGTGAGACCCAGTACTTC.

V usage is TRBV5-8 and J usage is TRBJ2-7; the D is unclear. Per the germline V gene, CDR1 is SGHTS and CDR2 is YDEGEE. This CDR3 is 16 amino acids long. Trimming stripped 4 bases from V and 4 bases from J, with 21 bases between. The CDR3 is CASSAGSTRPLYEQYF. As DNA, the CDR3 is TGTGCCAGCAGCGCCGGGTCTACGCGGCCCTTATACGAGCAGTACTTC.

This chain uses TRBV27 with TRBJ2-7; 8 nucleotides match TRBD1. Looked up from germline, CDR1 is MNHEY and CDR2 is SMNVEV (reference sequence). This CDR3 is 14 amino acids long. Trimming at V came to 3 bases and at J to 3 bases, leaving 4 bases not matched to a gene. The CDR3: CASSLVGQGYEQYF. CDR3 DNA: TGTGCCAGCAGTTTGGTCGGACAGGGCTACGAGCAGTACTTC.

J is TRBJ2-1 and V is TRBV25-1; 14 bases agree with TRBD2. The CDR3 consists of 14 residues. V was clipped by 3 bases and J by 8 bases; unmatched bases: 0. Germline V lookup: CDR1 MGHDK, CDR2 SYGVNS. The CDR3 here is CASSETSGGDEQFF. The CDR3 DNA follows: TGTGCCAGCAGTGAGACTAGCGGGGGGGATGAGCAGTTCTTC.

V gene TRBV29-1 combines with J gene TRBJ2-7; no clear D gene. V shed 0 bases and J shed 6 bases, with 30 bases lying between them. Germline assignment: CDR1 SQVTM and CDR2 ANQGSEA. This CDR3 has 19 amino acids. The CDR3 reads CSVEDRSVHPKNSTLEQYF. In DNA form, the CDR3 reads TGCAGCGTTGAAGATAGGAGCGTACATCCTAAGAACTCTACTCTCGAGCAGTACTTC.

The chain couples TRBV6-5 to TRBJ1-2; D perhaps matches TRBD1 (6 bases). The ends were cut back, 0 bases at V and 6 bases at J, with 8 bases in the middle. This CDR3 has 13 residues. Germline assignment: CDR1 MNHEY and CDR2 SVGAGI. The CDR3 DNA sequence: TGTGCCAGCAGTTACTCGAACAGGGATGGCTACACCTTC. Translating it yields CASSYSNRDGYTF.

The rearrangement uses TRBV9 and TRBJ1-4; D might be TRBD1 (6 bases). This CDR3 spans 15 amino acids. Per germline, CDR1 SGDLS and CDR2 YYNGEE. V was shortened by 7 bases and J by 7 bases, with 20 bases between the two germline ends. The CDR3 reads CASALGQGRSEKLFF. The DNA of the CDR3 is TGTGCCAGCGCGTTGGGGCAGGGGCGAAGTGAAAAACTGTTTTTT.

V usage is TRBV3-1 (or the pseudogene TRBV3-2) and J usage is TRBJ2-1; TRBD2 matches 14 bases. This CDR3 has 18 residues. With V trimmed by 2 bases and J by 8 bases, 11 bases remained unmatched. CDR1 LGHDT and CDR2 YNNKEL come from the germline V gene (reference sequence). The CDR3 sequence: CASSQPGTSGGTGDEQFF. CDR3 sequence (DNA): TGTGCCAGCAGCCAACCCGGGACTAGCGGGGGTACCGGGGATGAGCAGTTCTTC.

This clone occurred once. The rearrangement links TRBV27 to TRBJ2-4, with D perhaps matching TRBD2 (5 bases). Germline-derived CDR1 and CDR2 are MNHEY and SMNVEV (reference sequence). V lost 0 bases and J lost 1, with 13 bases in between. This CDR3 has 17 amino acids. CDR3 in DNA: TGTGCCAGCAGTTTATCGACGGGGTTGAGGGCCAAAAACATTCAGTACTTC. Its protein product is CASSLSTGLRAKNIQYF.

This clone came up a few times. CDR3 nucleotides: TGTGCCAGCAGTACTTTAACGACAGGCGTTTATGGCTACACCTTC. Translating gives CASSTLTTGVYGYTF. The chain is built from TRBV2 and TRBJ1-2, with D maybe TRBD1 (6 bases). The CDR3 loop spans 15 amino acids. V lost 5 bases and J 5 bases, leaving 18 bases between the germline ends. Germline CDR1 and CDR2: SNHLY and FYNNEI.

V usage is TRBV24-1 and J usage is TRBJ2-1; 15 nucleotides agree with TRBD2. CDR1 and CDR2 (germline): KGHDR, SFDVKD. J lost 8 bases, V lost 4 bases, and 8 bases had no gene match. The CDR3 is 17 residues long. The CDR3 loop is CATSDFGLAGGKDEQFF. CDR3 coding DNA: TGTGCCACCAGTGACTTTGGACTAGCGGGGGGGAAGGATGAGCAGTTCTTC.

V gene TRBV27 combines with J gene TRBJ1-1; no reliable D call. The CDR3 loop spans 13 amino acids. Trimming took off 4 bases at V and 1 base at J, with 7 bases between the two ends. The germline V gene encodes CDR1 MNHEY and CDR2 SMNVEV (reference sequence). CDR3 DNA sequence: TGTGCCAGCAGTTCCGTTAGGAACACTGAAGCTTTCTTT. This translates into CASSSVRNTEAFF.

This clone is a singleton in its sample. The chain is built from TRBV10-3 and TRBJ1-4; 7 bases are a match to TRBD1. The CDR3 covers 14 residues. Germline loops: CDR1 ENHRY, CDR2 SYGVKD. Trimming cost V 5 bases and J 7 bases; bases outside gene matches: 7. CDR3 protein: CAISPTGAGEKLFF. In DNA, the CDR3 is TGTGCCATCAGTCCTACAGGGGCAGGTGAAAAACTGTTTTTT.